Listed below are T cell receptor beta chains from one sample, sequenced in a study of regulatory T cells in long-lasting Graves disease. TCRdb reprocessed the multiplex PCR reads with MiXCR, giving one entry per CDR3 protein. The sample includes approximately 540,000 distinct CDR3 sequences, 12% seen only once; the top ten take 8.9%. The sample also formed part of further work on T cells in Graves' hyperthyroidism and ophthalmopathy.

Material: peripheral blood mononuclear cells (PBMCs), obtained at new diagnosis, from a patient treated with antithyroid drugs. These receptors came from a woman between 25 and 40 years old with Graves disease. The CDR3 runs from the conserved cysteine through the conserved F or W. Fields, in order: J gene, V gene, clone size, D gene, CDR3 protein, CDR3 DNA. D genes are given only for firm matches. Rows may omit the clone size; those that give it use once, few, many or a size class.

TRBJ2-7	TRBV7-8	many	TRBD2	CASSPSGRDYEQYF	TGTGCCAGCAGCCCTAGCGGGAGAGATTACGAGCAGTACTTC
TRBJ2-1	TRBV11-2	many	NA	CASSLESPHNEQFF	TGTGCCAGCAGCTTAGAGTCCCCTCACAATGAGCAGTTCTTC
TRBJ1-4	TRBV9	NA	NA	CASSPVGNLVEKLFF	TGTGCCAGCAGCCCTGTGGGGAACCTTGTGGAAAAACTGTTTTTT
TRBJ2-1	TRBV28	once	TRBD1	CASSSPGTGGRGEQFF	TGTGCCAGCAGTTCTCCCGGGACAGGGGGGCGCGGTGAGCAGTTCTTC
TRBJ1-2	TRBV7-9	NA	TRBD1	CASSLDTGANYGYTF	TGTGCCAGCAGCTTAGACACAGGGGCTAACTATGGCTACACCTTC
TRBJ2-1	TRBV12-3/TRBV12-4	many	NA	CASSLGAPYNEQFF	TGTGCCAGCAGCTTAGGGGCCCCCTACAATGAGCAGTTCTTC
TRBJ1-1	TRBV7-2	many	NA	CASSLGGRAYTEAFF	TGTGCCAGCAGCTTAGGGGGCAGGGCGTACACTGAAGCTTTCTTT
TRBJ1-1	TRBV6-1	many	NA	CASSDFSNTEAFF	TGTGCCAGCAGTGACTTCTCGAACACTGAAGCTTTCTTT
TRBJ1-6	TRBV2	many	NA	CASSGLPNSPLHF	TGTGCCAGCAGTGGCCTCCCGAATTCACCCCTCCACTTT
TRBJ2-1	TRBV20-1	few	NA	CSASSGVPTYNEQFF	TGCAGTGCTAGTTCGGGGGTCCCAACCTACAATGAGCAGTTCTTC
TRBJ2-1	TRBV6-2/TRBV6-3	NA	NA	CASSETMALYNEQFF	TGTGCCAGCAGCGAGACAATGGCCCTCTACAATGAGCAGTTCTTC
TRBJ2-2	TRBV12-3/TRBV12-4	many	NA	CASSQGLNTGELFF	TGTGCCAGCAGCCAAGGGCTTAACACCGGGGAGCTGTTTTTT
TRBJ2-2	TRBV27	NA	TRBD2	CASTLRVAGGTSNTGELFF	TGTGCCAGCACCCTAAGGGTAGCGGGAGGGACTTCGAACACCGGGGAGCTGTTTTTT
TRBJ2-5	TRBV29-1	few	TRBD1	CSVSTGGGPQAQETQYF	TGCAGCGTATCGACAGGGGGGGGACCCCAGGCCCAAGAGACCCAGTACTTC
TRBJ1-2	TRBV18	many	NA	CASSPPAAYYGYTF	TGTGCCAGCTCACCACCGGCAGCGTACTATGGCTACACCTTC
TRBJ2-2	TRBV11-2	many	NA	CASSLMGGGTGELFF	TGTGCCAGCAGCCTCATGGGTGGTGGCACCGGGGAGCTGTTTTTT
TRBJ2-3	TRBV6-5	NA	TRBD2	CASSYSKTSGRGGADTQYF	TGTGCCAGCAGTTACTCCAAGACTAGCGGGAGAGGAGGAGCAGATACGCAGTATTTT
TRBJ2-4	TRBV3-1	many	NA	CASSQEGRLLDIQYF	TGTGCCAGCAGCCAAGAAGGGCGACTTTTGGACATTCAGTACTTC
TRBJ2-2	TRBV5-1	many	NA	CASSDWTVAGELFF	TGCGCCAGCAGCGACTGGACAGTGGCCGGGGAGCTGTTTTTT
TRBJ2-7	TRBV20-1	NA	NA	CSARAVGLYEQYF	TGCAGTGCTAGGGCGGTAGGCCTCTACGAGCAGTACTTC
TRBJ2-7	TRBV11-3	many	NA	CASTMSGRGTSEQYF	TGTGCCAGCACCATGTCCGGTAGAGGGACTTCCGAGCAGTACTTC
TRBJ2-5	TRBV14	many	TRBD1	CASSSRTGLRQETQYF	TGTGCCAGCAGCTCGAGGACAGGGCTGCGTCAAGAGACCCAGTACTTC
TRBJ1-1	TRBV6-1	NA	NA	CASGSGFEAFF	TGTGCCAGCGGCTCAGGGTTTGAAGCTTTCTTT
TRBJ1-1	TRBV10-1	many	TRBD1	CASSVGTGVSNTEAFF	TGCGCCAGCAGTGTTGGGACAGGGGTCTCGAACACTGAAGCTTTCTTT
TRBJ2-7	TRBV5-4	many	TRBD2	CASSFGGSRTYEQYF	TGTGCCAGCAGCTTCGGCGGGAGTAGAACCTACGAGCAGTACTTC
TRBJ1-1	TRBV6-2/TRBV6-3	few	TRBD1	CASSYVEGQPPPWYTEAFF	TGTGCCAGCAGTTACGTCGAGGGACAGCCTCCCCCCTGGTACACTGAAGCTTTCTTT
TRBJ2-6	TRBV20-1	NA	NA	CSARSDGIGANVLTF	TGCAGTGCTAGATCGGACGGAATCGGGGCCAACGTCCTGACTTTC
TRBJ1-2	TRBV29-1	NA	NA	CSVGGKGFDGYTF	TGCAGCGTTGGGGGGAAGGGCTTTGATGGCTACACCTTC
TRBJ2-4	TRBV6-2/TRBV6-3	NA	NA	CASSLARGENIQYF	TGTGCCAGCAGCTTAGCGCGCGGCGAAAACATTCAGTACTTC
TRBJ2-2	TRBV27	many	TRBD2	CASSLAGGSGELFF	TGTGCCAGCAGTTTAGCGGGAGGTAGCGGGGAGCTGTTTTTT
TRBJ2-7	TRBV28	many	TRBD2	CASSLSTSGSNEQYF	TGTGCCAGCAGTTTATCAACTAGCGGGAGCAACGAGCAGTACTTC
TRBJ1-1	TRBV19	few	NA	CASSIEQAVNTEAFF	TGTGCCAGTAGTATAGAACAGGCAGTGAACACTGAAGCTTTCTTT
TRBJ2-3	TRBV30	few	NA	CAWSVGLTSNTDTQYF	TGTGCCTGGAGTGTAGGTCTGACTTCGAACACAGATACGCAGTATTTT
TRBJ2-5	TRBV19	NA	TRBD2	CANSMSGGRFGQETQYF	TGTGCCAATAGTATGAGCGGGGGGCGTTTTGGGCAAGAGACCCAGTACTTC
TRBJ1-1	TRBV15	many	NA	CATSIESALARMNTEAFF	TGTGCCACCAGCATCGAATCGGCCTTAGCTCGGATGAACACTGAAGCTTTCTTT
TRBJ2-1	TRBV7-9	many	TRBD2	CASSGKREGSYNEQFF	TGTGCCAGCAGCGGCAAGCGGGAGGGCTCCTACAATGAGCAGTTCTTC
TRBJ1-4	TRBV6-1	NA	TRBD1	CASSETSGGGYEKLFF	TGTGCCAGCAGTGAGACCTCAGGGGGAGGATATGAAAAACTGTTTTTT
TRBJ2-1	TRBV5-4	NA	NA	CASSRDGRSSYNEQFF	TGTGCCAGCAGTCGGGACGGAAGAAGCTCCTACAATGAGCAGTTCTTC
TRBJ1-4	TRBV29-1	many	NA	CSVEDRLGGGEKLFF	TGCAGCGTTGAAGATCGTCTCGGGGGAGGGGAAAAACTGTTTTTT
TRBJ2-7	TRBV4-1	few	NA	CASSPTSALTQQYF	TGCGCCAGCAGCCCCACGTCCGCCCTGACCCAGCAGTACTTC
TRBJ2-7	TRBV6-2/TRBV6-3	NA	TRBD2	CASSYSGSGSSYEQYF	TGTGCCAGCAGTTACTCCGGTAGCGGGAGCTCCTACGAGCAGTACTTC
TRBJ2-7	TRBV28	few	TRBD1	CASNLQGQGLGGSYEQYF	TGTGCCAGCAACTTACAGGGACAGGGGTTGGGTGGCTCCTACGAGCAGTACTTC